Listed below are T cell receptor beta chains from one sample, sequenced in a study of T cell changes during pregnancy in multiple sclerosis. TCRdb keeps only in-frame clones here, not all; method: immunoSEQ multiplex PCR. The sample includes fewer than 90,000 clones, around 94% of them seen just once. The sample consisted of peripheral blood, taken after pregnancy. The origin of the receptors is a female donor in good health, enrolled as a control in a pregnancy study. The CDR3 runs from the conserved cysteine through the conserved F or W. Clone size is shown for a subset of rows, as once, few, many or a class of expanded clone.

>NA|TRBV30|TRBJ2-7
CAWRRQGPYEQYF
>NA|TRBV6-4|TRBJ2-7
CASSVPANHRASYEQYF
>NA|TRBV15|TRBJ2-1
CATSRLGDEQFF
>NA|TRBV19|TRBJ1-2
CASRSTGSYGYTF
>NA|TRBV19|TRBJ2-1
CASTVFPYNEQFF
>NA|TRBV28|TRBJ1-4
CASQGSPNEKLFF
>NA|TRBV28|TRBJ2-7
CASSFPNYEQYF
>NA|TRBV19|TRBJ1-4
CASSIGENNEKLFF
>once|TRBV7-5|TRBJ2-3
CGVAGGPHRDTQYF
>NA|TRBV10-3|TRBJ2-5
CAIRGTSGTQETQYF
>NA|TRBV5-5|TRBJ2-1
CASTHPRVDEQFF
>NA|TRBV6-1|TRBJ2-7
CASSEEGGEQYF
>NA|TRBV4-1|TRBJ2-5
CASSQGTANQETQYF
>NA|TRBV13|TRBJ2-1
CASSLTGLGYNEQFF
>NA|TRBV6-4|TRBJ2-2
CASSASGTTGELFF
>NA|TRBV28|TRBJ1-4
CASSSQRPENEKLFF
>NA|TRBV5-4|TRBJ2-3
CASSRGLAGSTDTQYF
>NA|TRBV5-1|TRBJ2-1
CASSLTGDTYNEQFF
>NA|TRBV7-9|TRBJ1-2
CASSLGAGINYGYTF
>NA|TRBV29-1|TRBJ2-1
CSVRTTSGSNYNEQFF
>NA|TRBV9|TRBJ1-2
CASSGRAPGYTF
>few|TRBV28|TRBJ1-2
CASSLSVGETYGYTF
>NA|TRBV7-9|TRBJ2-5
CASSLASDGTGVWETQYF
>NA|TRBV6-6|TRBJ1-1
CASNLGGMNTEAFF
>NA|TRBV2|TRBJ2-1
CASTEGRRLYNEQFF
>NA|TRBV29-1|TRBJ2-5
CSARTGQETQYF
>NA|TRBV30|TRBJ2-5
CAWTGTGDGGTQYF
>NA|TRBV9|TRBJ2-5
CASSVGTSGDEYQETQYF
>NA|TRBV7-2|TRBJ2-1
CASSGWSGRDEQFF
>NA|TRBV9|TRBJ2-3
CASSVGSHRTDTQYF
>NA|TRBV2|TRBJ2-2
CASKGSNTGELFF
>NA|TRBV19|TRBJ2-1
CASSAREEQQFF
>NA|TRBV7-2|TRBJ2-6
CASSLQGYGANVLTF
>NA|TRBV2|TRBJ2-7
CASSIHYEQYF
>NA|TRBV11-1|TRBJ2-7
CASSFGTSGLDEQYF
>NA|TRBV27|TRBJ1-1
CASSLSTGLNTEAFF
>NA|TRBV19|TRBJ2-1
CASRIRQGSSEQFF
>NA|TRBV19|TRBJ1-1
CASSIPGQGLTEAFF
>NA|TRBV9|TRBJ1-4
CASSATANEKLFF
>NA|TRBV7-6|TRBJ2-7
CASSLYRGNEQYF
>NA|TRBV11-2|TRBJ2-3
CASSQQGAPTDTQYF
>NA|TRBV7-6|TRBJ2-2
CASSSPQGSPRTGELFF
>NA|TRBV13|TRBJ2-5
CASSPGETQYF
>once|TRBV29-1|TRBJ2-3
CSALGLAGGPDTQYF
>NA|TRBV15|TRBJ2-7
CATSRTSGGSYEQYF
>once|TRBV11-3|TRBJ2-7
CASSLRGSEQYF
>once|TRBV5-6|TRBJ2-5
CASSPGQRETQYF
>NA|TRBV5-1|TRBJ1-5
CASSLVGGVGNQPQHF
>NA|TRBV30|TRBJ2-7
CAWSDGDSSYEQYF
>NA|TRBV2|TRBJ2-7
CASRVTASGSSYEQYF
>NA|TRBV5-1|TRBJ2-2
CASRGQQTGELFF
>NA|TRBV2|TRBJ1-3
CASRDDRTINSGNTIYF
>NA|TRBV5-4|TRBJ2-7
CASSLGQVTYEQYF
>NA|TRBV7-7|TRBJ2-3
CASSSPGSGSTDTQYF
>NA|TRBV9|TRBJ1-2
CASSVGGGDNYGYTF
>NA|TRBV9|TRBJ2-7
CASSVAGQALAYEQYF
>NA|TRBV18|TRBJ1-5
CASSPRGQLNQPQHF
>NA|TRBV19|TRBJ1-2
CASSMNAFSGYTF